This T cell receptor beta chain was obtained from a study of CD8 T cells in ankylosing spondylitis. Findings and caveats of the study: The study looked at matched synovial fluid samples from ankylosing spondylitis patients. Disease-linked clones were reported to be significantly enriched there. What appeared characteristic of ankylosing spondylitis blood was a TCR beta motif of fewer than ten highly homologous variants. Clones that were linked to disease were CD8+ and were relatively rare in peripheral blood.

The sample holds many counts of this clonotype. The antigen is not known. Per germline, CDR1 SQVTM and CDR2 ANQGSEA. Trimming took off 5 bases at V and 0 bases at J, with 13 bases between the two ends. This CDR3 spans 15 amino acids. Using quantitative 5'-RACE with molecular barcodes, the authors made TCR beta libraries. TCRdb re-derived calls from the 5' RACE reads in MiXCR, one entry per CDR3 protein. The table has 500,000 or so distinct CDR3 sequences, approximately 5.3% seen once; the top ten hold approximately 4%. Sample: blood, either unsorted or a sorted T cell fraction (not recorded which). The V gene is TRBV29-1, the J gene TRBJ1-4; a weak D match, TRBD1 (6 bases). This sequence was found in a male donor with ankylosing spondylitis. In nucleotides, the CDR3 is TGCAGCGTTACCGGGGGCGTTGCAACTAATGAAAAACTGTTTTTT. Encoded protein: CSVTGGVATNEKLFF.